A single sample gave rise to the 32 T cell receptor beta chains below, sequenced in a study of cytomegalovirus exposure and HLA in healthy donors. The PCR employed 60 Vbeta primers together with 13 Jbeta primers. Method: immunoSEQ multiplex PCR; TCRdb's copy keeps in-frame clones and lacks some. This table holds over 150,000 clones, about 81% found once. Sequencing was done on a sample of PBMCs. The receptors were gathered from a young man in good health and CMV-seropositive.

V is TRBV7-2 and J is TRBJ1-4, with D maybe TRBD1 (6 bases). The germline V and J ends were trimmed by 4 bases and 3 bases, with 18 bases remaining between them. The CDR3 contains 17 residues. Per the germline V gene, CDR1 is SGHTA and CDR2 is FQGNSA. CDR3 in DNA: TGTGCCAGCAGCTGGAGGGGGGGGCGTTCAGCTAATGAAAAACTGTTTTTT. Translated: CASSWRGGRSANEKLFF.

The chain recombines TRBV6-5 with TRBJ2-1, with D possibly matching TRBD2 (5 bases). Germline-derived CDR1 and CDR2 are MNHEY and SVGAGI. The CDR3 spans 13 residues. The CDR3 DNA is TGTGATCCGCCCGAGGGCTCCTACAATGAGCAGTTCTTC. Its protein is CDPPEGSYNEQFF.

CDR3 residues: CASRTGLDYGYTF. CDR3 nucleotides: TGTGCCAGCCGGACAGGGCTGGACTATGGCTACACCTTC. The chain is built from TRBV6-5 and TRBJ1-2, with 8 bases aligning to TRBD1. The CDR3 is 13 residues long. Per germline, CDR1 MNHEY and CDR2 SVGAGI. V lost 8 bases to trimming and J lost 3 bases; unmatched junction nucleotides: 5.

The chain combines TRBV27 with TRBJ1-2; maybe TRBD1 (5 bases). Per the germline V gene, CDR1 is MNHEY and CDR2 is SMNVEV (reference sequence). Trimming removed 7 bases from V and 6 bases from J, with 21 bases in between. CDR3 length: 15 amino acids. Here the CDR3 DNA reads TGTGCCAGCATCATGGAGTATCGATCGGGGGATGGCTACACCTTC. Translation: CASIMEYRSGDGYTF.

The chain has TRBV30 and TRBJ1-1; D call uncertain. V was clipped by 0 bases and J by 1 base, with 18 bases between them. CDR3 size: 17 residues. Germline CDR1 and CDR2: GTSNPN and SVGIG (reference sequence). Written as DNA, the CDR3 is TGTGCCTGGAGTGTACAGATCTGGGTACACCGGAACACTGAAGCTTTCTTT. This translates into CAWSVQIWVHRNTEAFF.

The chain uses TRBV19 and TRBJ1-5, with 8 bases that match TRBD1. After removal of 5 bases from V and 4 bases from J, the junction contained 10 bases not matched to a gene. The CDR3 loop spans 16 amino acids. Germline V gene lookup returns CDR1 LNHDA and CDR2 SQIVND (reference sequence). CDR3 sequence (DNA): TGTGCCAGTAGTTACGCCGGACAGGGATGGAATCAGCCCCAGCATTTT. It is translated as CASSYAGQGWNQPQHF. Complete variable domain (other parts from reference TRBV19 and TRBJ1-5): DGGITQSPKYLFRKEGQNVTLSCEQNLNHDAMYWYRQDPGQGLRLIYYSQIVNDFQKGDIAEGYSVSREKKESFPLTVTSAQKNPTAFYLCASSYAGQGWNQPQHFGDGTRLSIL.

CDR3 nucleotide sequence: TGTGCCAGCCACGCCGGGACAGGGTACTCACCCCTCCACTTT. Amino acid sequence: CASHAGTGYSPLHF. The chain is built from TRBV5-4 and TRBJ1-6; 9 bases map to TRBD1. CDR3 length: 14 amino acids. The V gene's germline CDR1 is SGHNT and CDR2 YYREEE (reference sequence). V lost 7 bases and J lost 10; bases outside the gene matches: 9.

This clone has just one count. The chain recombines TRBV9 with TRBJ2-5; 16 nucleotides match TRBD2. This CDR3 is 17 amino acids long. J gave up 5 bases and V 0 bases, and 4 bases lay outside the gene matches. CDR1 and CDR2 (germline): SGDLS, YYNGEE. The CDR3 bases are TGTGCCAGCAGCGTAGGGGGACTAGCGGGAGGGCTGGAGACCCAGTACTTC. Encoded protein: CASSVGGLAGGLETQYF.

The chain employs TRBV9 and TRBJ2-3; perhaps TRBD2 as D (6 bases). This CDR3 spans 15 amino acids. The germline V and J ends were trimmed by 2 bases and 4 bases, with 14 bases remaining between them. Germline-derived CDR1 and CDR2 are SGDLS and YYNGEE. The CDR3 protein is CASSVFGSESDTQYF. The CDR3 bases are TGTGCCAGCAGCGTTTTCGGGAGTGAGTCAGATACGCAGTATTTT.

This clone was observed a few times. The chain employs TRBV2 and TRBJ1-2; 12 positions match TRBD1. The CDR3 loop spans 15 amino acids. The germline V gene has CDR1 SNHLY and CDR2 FYNNEI. V was clipped by 6 bases and J by 7 bases; unmatched bases: 9. The CDR3 nucleotides are TGTGCCAGCAGGTCCCCGGGACAGGGGGCGGGTGGCTACACCTTC. Translated, it gives CASRSPGQGAGGYTF.

This clone was seen only a few times. The rearrangement joins TRBV19 to TRBJ2-5; 9 bases line up with TRBD1. The better agreement between TRBJ2-7 and the DNA end casts doubt on the J call. Germline loops: CDR1 LNHDA, CDR2 SQIVND (reference sequence). The CDR3 runs to 12 residues. DNA of the CDR3: TGTGCCGTCGGACAGGGGATCTACGAGCAGTACTTC. Residues: CAVGQGIYEQYF.

The genes are TRBV7-8 and TRBJ2-5; 9 bases map to TRBD1. The J call is in doubt because the DNA end fits TRBJ2-7 better. There are 14 residues in the CDR3. Per germline, CDR1 SGHVS and CDR2 FQNEAQ. The CDR3 DNA sequence: TGTGCCAGCAGCTATGTGGACAGGGGATACGAGCAGTACTTC. As protein: CASSYVDRGYEQYF.

This clone was seen more than once but under ten times. V is TRBV6-5 and J is TRBJ1-6; the D gene is possibly TRBD1 (5 bases). The CDR3 spans 15 residues. Per germline, CDR1 MNHEY and CDR2 SVGAGI. V was clipped by 7 bases and J by 9 bases, with 19 bases between them. The DNA for the CDR3 is TGTGCCAGCACCCTAGACGGGGGTACGAGTTCACCCCTCCACTTT. The encoded protein is CASTLDGGTSSPLHF.

The chain has TRBV5-8 and TRBJ2-7, with D possibly matching TRBD2 (6 bases). Deletions cut 3 bases from V and 4 bases from J, with 14 bases between. This CDR3 has 14 residues. The germline V gene encodes CDR1 SGHTS and CDR2 YDEGEE. The CDR3 DNA is TGTGCCAGCAGCTGGGGAGATAGCGGATACGAGCAGTACTTC. It encodes CASSWGDSGYEQYF.

The V gene is TRBV9, the J gene TRBJ2-1; 10 nucleotides line up with TRBD2. The CDR3 extends over 15 amino acids. Germline assignment: CDR1 SGDLS and CDR2 YYNGEE. The V segment lost 0 bases and the J segment 4 bases; nucleotides outside the gene matches: 1. The CDR3 DNA sequence: TGTGCCAGCAGCGTAGGGACTAGCGGATACAATGAGCAGTTCTTC. This translates into CASSVGTSGYNEQFF.

The chain has TRBV5-1 and TRBJ2-5; a possible D gene is TRBD1 (7 bases). The closer fit of TRBJ2-7 to the DNA end suggests the J call may be wrong. The CDR3 covers 13 residues. The V gene's germline CDR1 is SGHRS and CDR2 YFSETQ. Here the CDR3 DNA reads TGCGCCAGCAGGGCGGGACAGAGCTACGAGCAGTACTTC. Its protein product is CASRAGQSYEQYF.

This chain joins TRBV12-2 and TRBJ2-7; the table calls TRBD2, which could not be checked here. TRBV12-2 constitutes a pseudogene. CDR3 length equals 17 residues. CDR3 amino acids: CASRLNSAGVSSYEQYF. Here the CDR3 DNA reads TGTGCAAGTCGCTTAAATTCAGCGGGGGTTTCCTCCTACGAGCAGTACTTC.

CDR3 residues: CASSQGQVLYGYTF. DNA for the CDR3: TGTGCCAGCAGCCAAGGGCAGGTGCTCTATGGCTACACCTTC. V and J are TRBV14 and TRBJ1-2; the D is unclear. The ends were cut back, 1 base at V and 4 bases at J, with 10 bases in the middle. This CDR3 is built from 14 residues. CDR1 SGHDN and CDR2 FVKESK come from the germline V gene.

The chain couples TRBV19 to TRBJ1-2; 8 nucleotides line up with TRBD1. The CDR3 is 13 amino acids. Germline V gene sequence: CDR1 LNHDA, CDR2 SQIVND (reference sequence). The junction had 8 bases not matched to a gene; V was cut back by 6 bases and J by 8 bases. The CDR3 loop is CASSSRQGKGYTF. Written as DNA, the CDR3 is TGTGCCAGTAGCTCTAGACAGGGGAAAGGCTACACCTTC.

The gene calls are TRBV6-5 and TRBJ1-2; no clear D gene. The V and J ends lost 8 bases and 0 bases respectively, with 16 bases between them. Per the germline V gene, CDR1 is MNHEY and CDR2 is SVGAGI. There are 15 residues in the CDR3. The CDR3, as DNA: TGTGCCAGCGGTCGAATGGGCTCAGCTAACTATGGCTACACCTTC. It encodes CASGRMGSANYGYTF.

The chain recombines TRBV25-1 with TRBJ2-2; a weak D match, TRBD1 (6 bases). Germline CDR1 reads MGHDK; CDR2 reads SYGVNS. The CDR3 has 15 amino acids. V shed 5 bases and J shed 2 bases, with 12 bases lying between them. CDR3 nucleotides: TGTGCCAGCAGTCTTAGGACAGCCAACACCGGGGAGCTGTTTTTT. This codes for CASSLRTANTGELFF.

The V gene is TRBV7-2, the J gene TRBJ2-7; D gene ambiguous. The CDR3 length is 12 residues. V was pared by 3 bases and J by 3 bases, with 6 bases between. Germline CDR1 is SGHTA and CDR2 is FQGNSA. CDR3 in amino acids: CASSLGFYEQYF. CDR3 nucleotides: TGTGCCAGCAGCTTGGGCTTCTACGAGCAGTACTTC.

This rearrangement joins TRBV30 to TRBJ2-7; 8 bases are a match to TRBD1. This CDR3 comprises 14 residues. V shed 2 bases and J 4 bases; nucleotides not matched to a gene: 7. CDR1 and CDR2 from the germline V gene are GTSNPN and SVGIG (reference sequence). This CDR3 reads CAWSRGRGPYEQYF. The CDR3 DNA reads as TGTGCCTGGAGTAGGGGCAGGGGGCCTTACGAGCAGTACTTC.

The V gene is TRBV18, the J gene TRBJ2-5, with 10 bases matching TRBD2. Germline V gene lookup returns CDR1 KGHSH and CDR2 LQKENI. The CDR3 covers 15 residues. Unmatched junction bases numbered 5, after V lost 6 bases and J lost 1 base. CDR3 sequence reads: CASSPGLAVQETQYF. The CDR3, as DNA: TGTGCCAGCTCCCCCGGACTAGCGGTCCAAGAGACCCAGTACTTC.

Turning to this clone: The junction and the germline gene differ at one end; a read error may be behind it. The V call is TRBV20-1, the J call TRBJ2-3; D unresolved. The CDR3 is 11 residues long. Germline loops: CDR1 DFQATT, CDR2 SNEGSKA (reference sequence). CDR3 DNA sequence: TGCAGTGCTAGATCCACAGCTACGCAGTATTTT. This gives the protein CSARSTATQYF.

V gene TRBV28 combines with J gene TRBJ1-3; a possible D gene is TRBD1 (5 bases). CDR3 length equals 14 residues. From germline, CDR1 is MDHEN and CDR2 SYDVKM. V lost 6 bases and J lost 4, with 13 bases in between. In DNA form, the CDR3 reads TGTGCCAGCAGCCTGGCGCCAGGGGGAAACACCATATATTTT. This gives the protein CASSLAPGGNTIYF.

V usage is TRBV20-1 and J usage is TRBJ2-7; D remains unclear. V shed 1 base and J shed 6 bases, with 7 bases lying between them. The CDR3 sequence is 11 residues long. Germline V gene data show CDR1 as DFQATT and CDR2 as SNEGSKA (reference sequence). CDR3: CSARAGFEQYF. The CDR3 nucleotides read TGCAGTGCTAGAGCCGGTTTCGAGCAGTACTTC.

The chain couples TRBV7-2 to TRBJ2-5, with a weak D call TRBD1 (5 bases). V dropped 5 bases and J dropped 2 bases, with 9 bases sitting between them. This CDR3 contains 13 residues. Germline CDR1 reads SGHTA; CDR2 reads FQGNSA. The CDR3 spells CASSLGPQETQYF. The CDR3 coding sequence is TGTGCCAGCAGCCTGGGGCCACAAGAGACCCAGTACTTC.

This clone was counted between two and nine times. The genes are TRBV9 and TRBJ1-1; D call uncertain. The CDR3 covers 14 residues. CDR1 is SGDLS, CDR2 YYNGEE, per germline. V was shortened by 0 bases and J by 5 bases, with 11 bases between the two germline ends. The CDR3 nucleotides are TGTGCCAGCAGCGTAGACCTAGGCGGGACTGAAGCTTTCTTT. Translated: CASSVDLGGTEAFF.

CDR3 loop: CASSPPRSSAGYTF. DNA of the CDR3: TGTGCCAGCTCACCACCGAGGTCCAGTGCCGGCTACACCTTC. The chain links TRBV18 to TRBJ1-2; D unclear. The CDR3 extends over 14 amino acids. Germline loops: CDR1 KGHSH, CDR2 LQKENI. V lost 0 bases and J 8 bases, leaving 13 bases between the germline ends.

The chain recombines TRBV19 with TRBJ2-1; 9 bases are a match to TRBD2. The J segment lost 6 bases and the V segment lost 5 bases, leaving 5 bases of the junction unmatched. CDR1 is LNHDA and CDR2 is SQIVND in the germline V gene (reference sequence). The CDR3 length is 14 residues. The CDR3 loop reads CASSPGTSPNEQFF. The CDR3 nucleotides are TGTGCCAGTAGTCCCGGGACTAGCCCCAATGAGCAGTTCTTC.

The chain is built from TRBV30 and TRBJ2-3; 7 nucleotides match TRBD2. Germline CDR1 reads GTSNPN; CDR2 reads SVGIG (reference sequence). This CDR3 is 12 amino acids long. The CDR3 sequence is CAARESADTQYF. CDR3 nucleotide sequence: TGTGCGGCGCGGGAGTCCGCAGATACGCAGTATTTT. The variable domain in full, with the rest retrieved from reference TRBV30 and TRBJ2-3, is SQTIHQWPATLVQPVGSPLSLECTVEGTSNPNLYWYRQAAGRGLQLLFYSVGIGQISSEVPQNLSASRPQDRQFILSSKKLLLSDSGFYLCAARESADTQYFGPGTRLTVL.